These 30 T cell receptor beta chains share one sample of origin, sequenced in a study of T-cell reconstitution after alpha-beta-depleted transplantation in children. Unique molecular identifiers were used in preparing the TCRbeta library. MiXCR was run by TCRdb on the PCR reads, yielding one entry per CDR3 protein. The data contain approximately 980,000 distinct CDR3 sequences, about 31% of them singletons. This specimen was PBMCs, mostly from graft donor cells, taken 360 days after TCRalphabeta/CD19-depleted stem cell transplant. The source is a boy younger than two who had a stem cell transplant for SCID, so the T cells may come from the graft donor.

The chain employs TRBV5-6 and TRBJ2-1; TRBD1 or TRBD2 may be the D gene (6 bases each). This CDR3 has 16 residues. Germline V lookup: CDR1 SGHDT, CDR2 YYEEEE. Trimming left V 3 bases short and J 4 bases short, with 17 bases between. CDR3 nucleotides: TGTGCCAGCAGCTCCCCTCGGGGGCGCCCGTACAATGAGCAGTTCTTC. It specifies CASSSPRGRPYNEQFF.

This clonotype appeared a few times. CDR3 bases: TGTGCCAGCAGTCACCGGCCCCTGACAAGAACAAATGAAAAACTGTTTTTT. It yields the protein CASSHRPLTRTNEKLFF. This chain uses TRBV6-5 with TRBJ1-4, with D unresolved. The V and J ends lost 5 bases and 5 bases respectively, with 21 bases between them. The CDR3 consists of 17 residues. The germline CDR1 and CDR2 sequences are MNHEY and SVGAGI.

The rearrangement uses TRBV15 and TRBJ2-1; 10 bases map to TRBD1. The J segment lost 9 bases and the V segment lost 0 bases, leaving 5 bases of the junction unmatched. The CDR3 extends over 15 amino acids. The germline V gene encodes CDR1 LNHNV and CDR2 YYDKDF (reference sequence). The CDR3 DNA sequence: TGTGCCACCAGCAGAGATCTGACAGGGGGCCGTGAGCAGTTCTTC. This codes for CATSRDLTGGREQFF. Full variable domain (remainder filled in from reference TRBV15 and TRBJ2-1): DAMVIQNPRYQVTQFGKPVTLSCSQTLNHNVMYWYQQKSSQAPKLLFHYYDKDFNNEADTPDNFQSRRPNTSFCFLDIRSPGLGDTAMYLCATSRDLTGGREQFFGPGTRLTVL.

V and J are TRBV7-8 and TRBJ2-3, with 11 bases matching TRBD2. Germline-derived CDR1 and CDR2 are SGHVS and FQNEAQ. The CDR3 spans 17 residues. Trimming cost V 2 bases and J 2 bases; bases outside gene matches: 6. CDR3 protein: CASSLLAGGPSTDTQYF. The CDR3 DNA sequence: TGTGCCAGCAGCTTACTAGCGGGGGGTCCCTCCACAGATACGCAGTATTTT.

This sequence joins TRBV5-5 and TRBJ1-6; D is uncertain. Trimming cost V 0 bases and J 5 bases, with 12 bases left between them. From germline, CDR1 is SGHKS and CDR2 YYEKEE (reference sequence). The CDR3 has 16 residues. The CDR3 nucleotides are TGTGCCAGCAGCTTGGCCGAGAGGGTGAATAATTCACCCCTCCACTTT. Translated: CASSLAERVNNSPLHF.

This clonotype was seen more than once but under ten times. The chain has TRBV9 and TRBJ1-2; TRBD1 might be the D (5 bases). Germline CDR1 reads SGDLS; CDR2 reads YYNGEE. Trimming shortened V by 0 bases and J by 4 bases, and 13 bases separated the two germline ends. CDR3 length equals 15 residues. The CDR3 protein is CASSVVEFGAYGYTF. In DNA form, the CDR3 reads TGTGCCAGCAGCGTAGTGGAGTTTGGGGCCTATGGCTACACCTTC.

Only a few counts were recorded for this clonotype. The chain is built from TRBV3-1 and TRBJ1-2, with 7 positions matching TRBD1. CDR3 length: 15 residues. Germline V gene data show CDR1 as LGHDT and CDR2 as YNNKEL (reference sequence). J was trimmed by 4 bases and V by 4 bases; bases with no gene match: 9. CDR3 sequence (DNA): TGTGCCAGCAGCCGACGGCTGGACAGGCCCTATGGCTACACCTTC. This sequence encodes CASSRRLDRPYGYTF.

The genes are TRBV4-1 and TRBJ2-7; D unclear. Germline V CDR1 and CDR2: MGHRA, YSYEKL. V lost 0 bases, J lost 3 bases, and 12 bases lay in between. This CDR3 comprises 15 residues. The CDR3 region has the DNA TGCGCCAGCAGCCAAGATGGGATGGGCAGCTACGAGCAGTACTTC. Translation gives CASSQDGMGSYEQYF.

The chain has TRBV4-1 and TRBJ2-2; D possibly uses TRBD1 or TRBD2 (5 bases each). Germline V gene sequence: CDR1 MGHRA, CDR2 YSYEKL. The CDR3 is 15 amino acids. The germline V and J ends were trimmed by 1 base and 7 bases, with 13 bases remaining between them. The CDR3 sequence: CASSQGGTVVGELFF. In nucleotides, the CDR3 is TGCGCCAGCAGCCAAGGTGGGACGGTGGTCGGGGAGCTGTTTTTT.

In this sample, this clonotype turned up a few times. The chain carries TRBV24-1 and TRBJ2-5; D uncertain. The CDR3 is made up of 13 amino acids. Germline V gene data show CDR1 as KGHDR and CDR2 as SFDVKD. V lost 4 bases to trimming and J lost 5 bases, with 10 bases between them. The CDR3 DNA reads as TGTGCCACCAGTGACGGGTCGGAGGAGACCCAGTACTTC. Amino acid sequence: CATSDGSEETQYF.

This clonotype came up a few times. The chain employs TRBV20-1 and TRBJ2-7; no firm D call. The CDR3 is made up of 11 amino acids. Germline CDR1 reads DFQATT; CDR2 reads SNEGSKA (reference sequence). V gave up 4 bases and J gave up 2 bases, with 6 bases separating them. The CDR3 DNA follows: TGCAGTGCTACGGTCACCTACGAGCAGTACTTC. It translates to CSATVTYEQYF.

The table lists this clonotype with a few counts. The CDR3 nucleotides read TGTGCCAGCAGCGCGAGGGAGGGGGCCAACGTCCTGACTTTC. Translated: CASSAREGANVLTF. The chain carries TRBV9 and TRBJ2-6; D is possibly TRBD2 (5 bases). This CDR3 is built from 14 residues. V lost 3 bases to trimming and J lost 4 bases, with 8 bases between them. Germline CDR1 SGDLS, CDR2 YYNGEE.

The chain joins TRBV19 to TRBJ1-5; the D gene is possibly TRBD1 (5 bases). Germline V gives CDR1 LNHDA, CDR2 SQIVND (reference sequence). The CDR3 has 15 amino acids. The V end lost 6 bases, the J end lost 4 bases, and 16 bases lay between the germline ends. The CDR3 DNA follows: TGTGCCAGTAGGGGTCGGGCAGGGCCTAATCAGCCCCAGCATTTT. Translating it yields CASRGRAGPNQPQHF.

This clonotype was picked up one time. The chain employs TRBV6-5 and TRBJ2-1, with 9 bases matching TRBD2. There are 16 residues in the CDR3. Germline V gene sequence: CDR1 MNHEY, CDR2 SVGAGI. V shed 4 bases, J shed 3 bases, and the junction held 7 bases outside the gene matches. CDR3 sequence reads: CASSSSAGGNYNEQFF. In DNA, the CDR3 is TGTGCCAGCAGTTCCTCAGCGGGGGGTAACTACAATGAGCAGTTCTTC.

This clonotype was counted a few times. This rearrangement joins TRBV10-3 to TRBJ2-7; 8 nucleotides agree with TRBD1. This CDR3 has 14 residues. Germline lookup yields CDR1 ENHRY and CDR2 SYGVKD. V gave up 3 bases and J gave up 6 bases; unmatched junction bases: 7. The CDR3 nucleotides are TGTGCCATCAGTGAAGACAGGGGTTTTATCGAGCAGTACTTC. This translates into CAISEDRGFIEQYF.

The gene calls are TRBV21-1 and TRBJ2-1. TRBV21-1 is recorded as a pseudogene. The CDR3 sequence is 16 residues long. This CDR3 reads CASSTTRWVPYNEQFF. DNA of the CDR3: TGTGCCAGCAGCACAACACGTTGGGTTCCCTACAATGAGCAGTTCTTC.

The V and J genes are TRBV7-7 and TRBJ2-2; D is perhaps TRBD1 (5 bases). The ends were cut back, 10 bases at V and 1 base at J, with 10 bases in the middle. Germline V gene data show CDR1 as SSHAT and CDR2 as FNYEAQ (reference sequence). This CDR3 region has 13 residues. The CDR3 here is CATNRKNTGELFF. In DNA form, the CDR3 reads TGTGCCACGAACAGGAAGAACACCGGGGAGCTGTTTTTT.

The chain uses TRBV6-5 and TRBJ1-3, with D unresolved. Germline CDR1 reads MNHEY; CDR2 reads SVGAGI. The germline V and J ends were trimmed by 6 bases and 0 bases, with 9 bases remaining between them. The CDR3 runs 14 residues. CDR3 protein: CASRYDSSGNTIYF. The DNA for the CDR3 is TGTGCCAGCAGATACGATAGCTCTGGAAACACCATATATTTT.

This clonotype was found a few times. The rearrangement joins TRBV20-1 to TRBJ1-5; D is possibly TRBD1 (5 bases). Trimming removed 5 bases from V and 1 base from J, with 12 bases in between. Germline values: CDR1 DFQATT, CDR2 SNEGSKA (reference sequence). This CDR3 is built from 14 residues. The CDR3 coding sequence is TGCAGTGCTTCCCCAGGGTCAAGCAATCAGCCCCAGCATTTT. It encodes CSASPGSSNQPQHF.

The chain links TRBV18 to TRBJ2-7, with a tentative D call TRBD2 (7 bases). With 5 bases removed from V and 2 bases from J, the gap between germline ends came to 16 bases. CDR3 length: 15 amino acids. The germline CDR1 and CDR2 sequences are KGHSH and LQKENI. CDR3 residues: CASSTNGGPTYEQYF. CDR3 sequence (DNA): TGTGCCAGCTCAACAAACGGGGGGCCGACCTACGAGCAGTACTTC.

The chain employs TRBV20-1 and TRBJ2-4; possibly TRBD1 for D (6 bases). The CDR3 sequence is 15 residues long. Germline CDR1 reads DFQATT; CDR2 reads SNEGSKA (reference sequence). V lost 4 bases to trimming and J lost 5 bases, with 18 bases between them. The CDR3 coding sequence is TGCAGTGCTACTAACACAGGGAAGTATGAAAACATTCAGTACTTC. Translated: CSATNTGKYENIQYF.

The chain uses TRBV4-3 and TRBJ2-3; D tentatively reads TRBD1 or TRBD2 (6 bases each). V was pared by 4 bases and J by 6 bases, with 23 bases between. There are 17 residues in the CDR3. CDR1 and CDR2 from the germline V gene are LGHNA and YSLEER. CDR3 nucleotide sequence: TGCGCCAGCAGCCCGGGGGTGACAGGCCGACGGGCGGATACGCAGTATTTT. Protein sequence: CASSPGVTGRRADTQYF.

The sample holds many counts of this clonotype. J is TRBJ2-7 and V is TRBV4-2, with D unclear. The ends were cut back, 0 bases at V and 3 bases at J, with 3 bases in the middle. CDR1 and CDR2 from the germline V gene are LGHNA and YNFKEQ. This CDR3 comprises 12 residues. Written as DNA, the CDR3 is TGTGCCAGCAGCCAAGACAGCTACGAGCAGTACTTC. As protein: CASSQDSYEQYF.

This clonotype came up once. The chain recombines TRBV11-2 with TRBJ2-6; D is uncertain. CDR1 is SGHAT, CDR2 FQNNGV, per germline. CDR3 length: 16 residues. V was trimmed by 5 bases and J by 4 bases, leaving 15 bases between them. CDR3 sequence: CASSPQVVRGANVLTF. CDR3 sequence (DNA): TGTGCCAGCAGCCCCCAAGTCGTCCGGGGGGCCAACGTCCTGACTTTC.

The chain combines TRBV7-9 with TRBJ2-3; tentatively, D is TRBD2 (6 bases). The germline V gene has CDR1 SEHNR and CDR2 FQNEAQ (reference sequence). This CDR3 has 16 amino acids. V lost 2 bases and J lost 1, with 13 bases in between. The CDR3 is CASSLMTGVRTDTQYF. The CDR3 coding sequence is TGTGCCAGCAGCTTAATGACGGGGGTCCGCACAGATACGCAGTATTTT.

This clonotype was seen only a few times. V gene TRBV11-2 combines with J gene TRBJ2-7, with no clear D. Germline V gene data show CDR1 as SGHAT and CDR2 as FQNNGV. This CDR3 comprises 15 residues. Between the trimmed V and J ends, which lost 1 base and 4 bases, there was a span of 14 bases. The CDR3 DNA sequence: TGTGCCAGCAGCTTAGGAGTTTACGAGATGTACGAGCAGTACTTC. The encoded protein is CASSLGVYEMYEQYF.

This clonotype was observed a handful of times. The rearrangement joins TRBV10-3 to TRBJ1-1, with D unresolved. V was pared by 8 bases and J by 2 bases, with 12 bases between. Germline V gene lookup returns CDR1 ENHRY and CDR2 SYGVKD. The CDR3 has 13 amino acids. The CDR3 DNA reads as TGTGCCATCGCGAACTGGGGTAACACTGAAGCTTTCTTT. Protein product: CAIANWGNTEAFF.

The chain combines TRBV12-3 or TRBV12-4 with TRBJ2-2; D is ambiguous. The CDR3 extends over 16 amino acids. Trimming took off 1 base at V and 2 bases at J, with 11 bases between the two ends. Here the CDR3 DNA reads TGTGCCAGCAGTTTAGGGCCTGGCATAAACACCGGGGAGCTGTTTTTT. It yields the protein CASSLGPGINTGELFF.

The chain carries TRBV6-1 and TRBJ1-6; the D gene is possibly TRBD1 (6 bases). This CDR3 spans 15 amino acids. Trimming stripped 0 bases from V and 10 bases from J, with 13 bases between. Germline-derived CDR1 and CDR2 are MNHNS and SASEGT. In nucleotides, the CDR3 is TGTGCCAGCAGTGAAGCGCATTGGGGGGGCTCACCCCTCCACTTT. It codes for CASSEAHWGGSPLHF.

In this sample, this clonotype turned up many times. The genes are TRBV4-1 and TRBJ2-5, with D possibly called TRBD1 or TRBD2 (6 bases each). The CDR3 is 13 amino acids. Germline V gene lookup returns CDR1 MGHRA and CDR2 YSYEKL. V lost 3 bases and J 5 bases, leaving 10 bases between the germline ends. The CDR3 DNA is TGCGCCAGCAGCCATCTAGGGGGGGAGACCCAGTACTTC. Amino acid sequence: CASSHLGGETQYF.